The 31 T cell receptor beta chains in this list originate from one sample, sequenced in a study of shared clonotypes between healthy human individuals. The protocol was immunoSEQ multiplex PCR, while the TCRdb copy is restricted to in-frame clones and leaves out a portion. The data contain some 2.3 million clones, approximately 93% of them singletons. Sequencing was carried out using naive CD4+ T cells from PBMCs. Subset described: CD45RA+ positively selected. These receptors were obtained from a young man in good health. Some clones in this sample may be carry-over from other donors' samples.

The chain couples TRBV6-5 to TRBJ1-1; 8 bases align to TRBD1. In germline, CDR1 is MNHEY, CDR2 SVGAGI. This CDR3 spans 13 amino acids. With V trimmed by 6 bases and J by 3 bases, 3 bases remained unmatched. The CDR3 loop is CASRKQGDTEAFF. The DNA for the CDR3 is TGTGCCAGCAGAAAACAGGGGGACACTGAAGCTTTCTTT.

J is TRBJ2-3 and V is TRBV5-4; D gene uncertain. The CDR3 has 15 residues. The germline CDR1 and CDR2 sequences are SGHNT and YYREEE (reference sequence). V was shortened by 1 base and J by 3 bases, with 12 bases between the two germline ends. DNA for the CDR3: TGTGCCAGCAGCTTGTATATGGGTGGGACAGATACGCAGTATTTT. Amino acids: CASSLYMGGTDTQYF.

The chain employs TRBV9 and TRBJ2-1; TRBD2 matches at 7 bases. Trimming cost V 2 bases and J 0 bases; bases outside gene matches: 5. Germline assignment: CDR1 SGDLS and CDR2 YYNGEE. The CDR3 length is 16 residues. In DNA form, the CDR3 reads TGTGCCAGCAGCGTCTCTAGCGGAATCTCCTACAATGAGCAGTTCTTC. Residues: CASSVSSGISYNEQFF. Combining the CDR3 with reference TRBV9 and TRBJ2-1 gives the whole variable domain DSGVTQTPKHLITATGQRVTLRCSPRSGDLSVYWYQQSLDQGLQFLIQYYNGEERAKGNILERFSAQQFPDLHSELNLSSLELGDSALYFCASSVSSGISYNEQFFGPGTRLTVL.

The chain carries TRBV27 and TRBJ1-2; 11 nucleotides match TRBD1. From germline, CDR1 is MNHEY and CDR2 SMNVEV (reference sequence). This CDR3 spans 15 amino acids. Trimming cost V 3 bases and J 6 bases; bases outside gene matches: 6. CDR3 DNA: TGTGCCAGCAGTTTTTTCCCGGGACAGGGGGATGGCTACACCTTC. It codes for CASSFFPGQGDGYTF.

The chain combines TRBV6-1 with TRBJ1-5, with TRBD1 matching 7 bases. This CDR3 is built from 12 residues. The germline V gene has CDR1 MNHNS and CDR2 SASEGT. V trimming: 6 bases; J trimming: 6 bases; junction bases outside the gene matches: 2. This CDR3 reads CASRDRVQPQHF. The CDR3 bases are TGTGCCAGCAGAGACAGGGTTCAGCCCCAGCATTTT.

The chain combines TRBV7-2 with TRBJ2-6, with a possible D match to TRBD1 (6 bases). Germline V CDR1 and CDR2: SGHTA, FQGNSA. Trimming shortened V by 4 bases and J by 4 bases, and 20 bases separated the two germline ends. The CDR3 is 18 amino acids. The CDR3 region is CASSYLQGYAVGANVLTF. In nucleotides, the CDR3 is TGTGCCAGCAGCTACTTACAGGGTTATGCCGTCGGGGCCAACGTCCTGACTTTC.

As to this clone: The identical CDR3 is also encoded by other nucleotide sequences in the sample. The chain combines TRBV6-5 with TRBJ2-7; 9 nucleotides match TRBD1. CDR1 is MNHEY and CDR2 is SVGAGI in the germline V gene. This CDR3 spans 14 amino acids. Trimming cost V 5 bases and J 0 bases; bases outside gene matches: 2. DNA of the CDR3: TGTGCCAGCAGTAAGACAGGGGGCTCCTACGAGCAGTACTTC. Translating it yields CASSKTGGSYEQYF.

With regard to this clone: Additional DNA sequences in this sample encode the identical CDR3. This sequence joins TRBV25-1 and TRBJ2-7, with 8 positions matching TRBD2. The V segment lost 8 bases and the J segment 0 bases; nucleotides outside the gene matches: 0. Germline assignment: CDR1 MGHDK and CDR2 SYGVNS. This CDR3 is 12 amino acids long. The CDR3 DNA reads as TGTGCCAGCCGGGGGGGCTCCTACGAGCAGTACTTC. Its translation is CASRGGSYEQYF.

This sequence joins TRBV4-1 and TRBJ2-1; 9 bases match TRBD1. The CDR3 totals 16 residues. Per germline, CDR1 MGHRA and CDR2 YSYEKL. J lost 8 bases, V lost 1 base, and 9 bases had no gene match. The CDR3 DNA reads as TGCGCCAGCAGCCAAGCGGGGACAGGGTTTTTTGATGAGCAGTTCTTC. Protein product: CASSQAGTGFFDEQFF.

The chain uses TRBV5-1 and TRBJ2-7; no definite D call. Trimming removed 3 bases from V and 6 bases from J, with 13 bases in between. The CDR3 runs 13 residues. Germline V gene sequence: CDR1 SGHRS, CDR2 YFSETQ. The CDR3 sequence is CASSSGLESEQYF. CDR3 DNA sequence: TGCGCCAGCAGCTCGGGCTTGGAAAGCGAGCAGTACTTC. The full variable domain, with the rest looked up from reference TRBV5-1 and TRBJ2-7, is KAGVTQTPRYLIKTRGQQVTLSCSPISGHRSVSWYQQTPGQGLQFLFEYFSETQRNKGNFPGRFSGRQFSNSRSEMNVSTLELGDSALYLCASSSGLESEQYFGPGTRLTVT.

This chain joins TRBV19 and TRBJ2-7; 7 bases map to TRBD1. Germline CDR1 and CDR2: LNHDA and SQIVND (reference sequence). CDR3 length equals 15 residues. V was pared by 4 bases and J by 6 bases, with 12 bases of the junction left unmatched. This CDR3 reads CASSTPQQGSGEQYF. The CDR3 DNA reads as TGTGCCAGTAGTACCCCTCAACAGGGGTCAGGCGAGCAGTACTTC. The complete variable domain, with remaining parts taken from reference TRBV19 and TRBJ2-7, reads DGGITQSPKYLFRKEGQNVTLSCEQNLNHDAMYWYRQDPGQGLRLIYYSQIVNDFQKGDIAEGYSVSREKKESFPLTVTSAQKNPTAFYLCASSTPQQGSGEQYFGPGTRLTVT.

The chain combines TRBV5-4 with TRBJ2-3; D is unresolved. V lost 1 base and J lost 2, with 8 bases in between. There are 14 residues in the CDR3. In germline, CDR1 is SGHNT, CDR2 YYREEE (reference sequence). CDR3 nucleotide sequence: TGTGCCAGCAGCTTGAGGGCAGCCACAGATACGCAGTATTTT. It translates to CASSLRAATDTQYF.

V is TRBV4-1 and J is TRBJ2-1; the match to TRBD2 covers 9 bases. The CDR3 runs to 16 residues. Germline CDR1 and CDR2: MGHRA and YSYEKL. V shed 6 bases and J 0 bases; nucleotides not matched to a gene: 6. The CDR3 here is CASRPGGRDSYNEQFF. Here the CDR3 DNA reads TGCGCCAGCAGACCCGGCGGGAGGGACTCCTACAATGAGCAGTTCTTC.

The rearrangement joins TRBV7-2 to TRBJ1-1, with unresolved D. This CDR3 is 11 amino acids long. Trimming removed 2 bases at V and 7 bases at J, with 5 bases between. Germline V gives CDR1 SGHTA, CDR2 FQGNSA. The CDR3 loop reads CASSLRIEAFF. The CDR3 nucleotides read TGTGCCAGCAGCTTAAGAATTGAAGCTTTCTTT.

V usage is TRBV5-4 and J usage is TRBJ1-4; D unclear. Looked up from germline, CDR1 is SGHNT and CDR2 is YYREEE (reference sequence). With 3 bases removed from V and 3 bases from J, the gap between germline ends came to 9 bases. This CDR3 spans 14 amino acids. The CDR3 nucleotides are TGTGCCAGCAGCTCGGGCCTCCCTAATGAAAAACTGTTTTTT. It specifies CASSSGLPNEKLFF. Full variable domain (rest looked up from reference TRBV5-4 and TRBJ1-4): ETGVTQSPTHLIKTRGQQVTLRCSSQSGHNTVSWYQQALGQGPQFIFQYYREEENGRGNFPPRFSGLQFPNYSSELNVNALELDDSALYLCASSSGLPNEKLFFGSGTQLSVL.

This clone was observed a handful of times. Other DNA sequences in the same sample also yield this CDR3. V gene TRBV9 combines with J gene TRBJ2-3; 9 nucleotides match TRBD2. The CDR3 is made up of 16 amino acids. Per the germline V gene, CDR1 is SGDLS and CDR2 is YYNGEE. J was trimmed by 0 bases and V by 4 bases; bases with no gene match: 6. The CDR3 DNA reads TGTGCCAGCAGCTCTCGACTAGCGGCTAGCACAGATACGCAGTATTTT. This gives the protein CASSSRLAASTDTQYF.

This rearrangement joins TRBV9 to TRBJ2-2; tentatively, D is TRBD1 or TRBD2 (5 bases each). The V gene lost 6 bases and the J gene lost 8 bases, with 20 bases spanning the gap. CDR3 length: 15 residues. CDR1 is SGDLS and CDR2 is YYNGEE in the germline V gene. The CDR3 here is CASNPKTGTKGELFF. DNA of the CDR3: TGTGCCAGCAACCCCAAAACCGGGACGAAAGGGGAGCTGTTTTTT.

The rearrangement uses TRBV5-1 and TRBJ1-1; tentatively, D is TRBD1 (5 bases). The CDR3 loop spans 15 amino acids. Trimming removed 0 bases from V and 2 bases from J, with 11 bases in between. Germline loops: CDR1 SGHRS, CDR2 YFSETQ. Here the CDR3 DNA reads TGCGCCAGCAGCTTGGAAGGGGACTCTAACACTGAAGCTTTCTTT. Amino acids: CASSLEGDSNTEAFF.

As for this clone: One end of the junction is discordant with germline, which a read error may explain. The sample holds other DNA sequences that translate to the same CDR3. The chain's CDR3 is CASRSGAVSYEQYF. The CDR3 nucleotides read TGTGCCAGCAGGAGCGGGGCGGTCTCCTACGAGCAATACTTC. The V and J genes are TRBV25-1 and TRBJ2-7; 7 bases agree with TRBD2. CDR1 and CDR2 from the germline V gene are MGHDK and SYGVNS. The length of the CDR3 is 14 residues.

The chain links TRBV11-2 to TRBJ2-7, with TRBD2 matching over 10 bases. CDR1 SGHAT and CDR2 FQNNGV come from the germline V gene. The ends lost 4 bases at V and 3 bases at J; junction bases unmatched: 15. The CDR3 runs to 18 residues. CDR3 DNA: TGTGCCAGCAGCTCCGGGGGGACTAGCGCATCCTCCTTCTACGAGCAGTACTTC. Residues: CASSSGGTSASSFYEQYF.

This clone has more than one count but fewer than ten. This CDR3 reads CASSQARDYTEAFF. Here the CDR3 DNA reads TGTGCCAGCAGCCAAGCGCGGGATTACACTGAAGCTTTCTTT. This chain connects TRBV4-2 to TRBJ1-1; D not certain. The CDR3 length is 14 residues. Germline CDR1 and CDR2: LGHNA and YNFKEQ. The V end lost 1 base, the J end lost 3 bases, and 9 bases lay between the germline ends.

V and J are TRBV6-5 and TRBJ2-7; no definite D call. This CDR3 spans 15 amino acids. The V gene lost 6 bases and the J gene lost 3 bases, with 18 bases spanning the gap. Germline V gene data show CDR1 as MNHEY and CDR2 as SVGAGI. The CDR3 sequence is CASRLDGSVSYEQYF. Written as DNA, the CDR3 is TGTGCCAGCAGGTTGGACGGCTCTGTGAGCTACGAGCAGTACTTC.

The CDR3 loop reads CSVSRTVNSPLHF. The DNA of the CDR3 is TGCAGCGTTTCCAGGACAGTTAATTCACCCCTCCACTTT. The chain couples TRBV29-1 to TRBJ1-6; maybe TRBD1 (6 bases). CDR1 SQVTM and CDR2 ANQGSEA come from the germline V gene. The V and J ends lost 5 bases and 6 bases respectively, with 11 bases between them. This CDR3 has 13 residues.

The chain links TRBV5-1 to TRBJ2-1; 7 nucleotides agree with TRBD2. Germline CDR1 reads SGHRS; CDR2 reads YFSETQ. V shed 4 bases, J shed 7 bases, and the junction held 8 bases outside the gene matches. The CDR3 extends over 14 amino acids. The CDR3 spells CASSLGRNVNEQFF. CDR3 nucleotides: TGCGCCAGCAGCCTCGGGAGGAATGTAAATGAGCAGTTCTTC.

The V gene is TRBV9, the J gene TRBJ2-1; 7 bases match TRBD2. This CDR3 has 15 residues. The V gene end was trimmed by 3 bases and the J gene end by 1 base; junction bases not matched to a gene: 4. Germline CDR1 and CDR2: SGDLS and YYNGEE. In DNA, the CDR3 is TGTGCCAGCAGCGCACGGACTAGATCCTACAATGAGCAGTTCTTC. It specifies CASSARTRSYNEQFF.

DNA of the CDR3: TGCGCCAGCAGTTCAGTTCCCCCCAGGGACACCGGGGAGCTGTTTTTT. Residues: CASSSVPPRDTGELFF. This rearrangement joins TRBV5-1 to TRBJ2-2, with TRBD1 as a possible D gene (5 bases). V shed 5 bases and J shed 3 bases, with 17 bases lying between them. Germline V gives CDR1 SGHRS, CDR2 YFSETQ. The CDR3 runs 16 residues.

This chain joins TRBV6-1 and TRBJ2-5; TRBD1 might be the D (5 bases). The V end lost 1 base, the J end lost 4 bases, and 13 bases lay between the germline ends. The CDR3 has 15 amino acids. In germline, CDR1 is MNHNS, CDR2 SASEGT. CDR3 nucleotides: TGTGCCAGCAGTGAAGGGGTGGGGCAGGGAGAGACCCAGTACTTC. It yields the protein CASSEGVGQGETQYF.

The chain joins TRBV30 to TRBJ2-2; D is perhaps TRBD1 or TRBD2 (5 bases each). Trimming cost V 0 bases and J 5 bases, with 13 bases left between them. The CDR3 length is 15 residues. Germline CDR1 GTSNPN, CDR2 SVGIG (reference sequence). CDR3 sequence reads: CAWSVFTGPTGELFF. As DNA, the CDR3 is TGTGCCTGGAGTGTCTTCACGGGACCAACCGGGGAGCTGTTTTTT.

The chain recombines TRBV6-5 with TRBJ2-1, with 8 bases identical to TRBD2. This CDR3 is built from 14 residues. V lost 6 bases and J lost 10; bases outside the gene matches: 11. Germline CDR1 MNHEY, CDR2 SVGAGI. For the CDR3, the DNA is TGTGCCAGCAGCTTTAGCGGCCGGGGGGGAGAGCAGTTCTTC. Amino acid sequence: CASSFSGRGGEQFF.

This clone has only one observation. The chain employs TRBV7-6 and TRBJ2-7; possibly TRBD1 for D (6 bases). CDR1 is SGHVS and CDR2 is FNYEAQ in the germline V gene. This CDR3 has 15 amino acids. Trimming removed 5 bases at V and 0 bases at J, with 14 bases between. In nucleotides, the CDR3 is TGTGCCAGCAGCAGCAGGGGTCCTAGCTCCTACGAGCAGTACTTC. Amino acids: CASSSRGPSSYEQYF. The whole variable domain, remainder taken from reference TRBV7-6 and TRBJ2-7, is GAGVSQSPRYKVTKRGQDVALRCDPISGHVSLYWYRQALGQGPEFLTYFNYEAQQDKSGLPNDRFSAERPEGSISTLTIQRTEQRDSAMYRCASSSRGPSSYEQYFGPGTRLTVT.

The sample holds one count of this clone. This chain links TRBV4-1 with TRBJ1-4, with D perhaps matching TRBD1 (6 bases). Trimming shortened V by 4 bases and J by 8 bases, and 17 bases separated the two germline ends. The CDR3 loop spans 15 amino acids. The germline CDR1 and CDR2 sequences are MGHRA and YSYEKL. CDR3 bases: TGCGCCAGCAGCCCGACCGGGGGCGGTGGCGAAAAACTGTTTTTT. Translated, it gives CASSPTGGGGEKLFF.